Each of the 22 T cell receptor beta chains below was sequenced from the same sample in a study of OX40 agonist ivuxolimab in advanced cancers. Repertoires were generated with immunoSEQ multiplex PCR, while TCRdb's copy carries only in-frame clones and drops some. The repertoire has approximately 80,000 clones, roughly 91% of them found once; the top ten carry about 0.3%. This specimen consisted of CD4+ or CD8+ T cells sorted from blood, obtained in a trial of the OX40 agonist ivuxolimab. The receptors come from an adult with an advanced solid tumor such as melanoma, head and neck, liver or kidney cancer.

The rearrangement uses TRBV9 and TRBJ2-3; 12 positions agree with TRBD2. Germline V gives CDR1 SGDLS, CDR2 YYNGEE. The CDR3 is made up of 16 amino acids. Trimming at V came to 3 bases and at J to 3 bases, leaving 5 bases not matched to a gene. The CDR3 bases are TGTGCCAGCAGCGCCCCGGGACTAGCGGGTACAGATACGCAGTATTTT. Protein sequence: CASSAPGLAGTDTQYF.

V gene TRBV18 combines with J gene TRBJ2-6, with D tentatively TRBD1 or TRBD2 (7 bases each). V was shortened by 3 bases and J by 0 bases, with 12 bases between the two germline ends. The CDR3 has 17 amino acids. From germline, CDR1 is KGHSH and CDR2 LQKENI. CDR3 loop: CASSPRGGVSGANVLTF. In nucleotides, the CDR3 is TGTGCCAGCTCACCCAGGGGGGGCGTCTCTGGGGCCAACGTCCTGACTTTC.

This clone was observed a handful of times. V and J are TRBV11-3 and TRBJ2-7; the match to TRBD2 covers 7 bases. Trimming removed 5 bases from V and 3 bases from J; junction bases left unmatched: 7. Germline V gene sequence: CDR1 SGHNT, CDR2 YENEEA. This CDR3 has 14 residues. The CDR3 here is CASSLRGFSYEQYF. The CDR3 bases are TGTGCCAGCAGCCTGCGGGGGTTCAGCTACGAGCAGTACTTC.

The chain is built from TRBV10-3 and TRBJ1-6; D call uncertain. The CDR3 runs 14 residues. Germline V gene data show CDR1 as ENHRY and CDR2 as SYGVKD. With 3 bases removed from V and 7 bases from J, the gap between germline ends came to 10 bases. CDR3 DNA sequence: TGTGCCATCAGTGAAGAAACGGACAATTCACCCCTCCACTTT. Residues: CAISEETDNSPLHF.

The gene calls are TRBV5-1 and TRBJ1-1, with 8 nucleotides matching TRBD1. The junction had 1 base not matched to a gene; V was cut back by 2 bases and J by 1 base. From germline, CDR1 is SGHRS and CDR2 YFSETQ. This CDR3 contains 14 residues. The CDR3 spells CASSFGTGNTEAFF. DNA of the CDR3: TGCGCCAGCAGCTTCGGGACAGGGAACACTGAAGCTTTCTTT.

The V call is TRBV5-6, the J call TRBJ2-3; 7 bases align to TRBD2. CDR3 length: 16 residues. CDR1 SGHDT and CDR2 YYEEEE come from the germline V gene. J gave up 2 bases and V 2 bases, and 8 bases lay outside the gene matches. Written as DNA, the CDR3 is TGTGCCAGCAGCTTTACGGGAGGTTTCCACACAGATACGCAGTATTTT. Encoded protein: CASSFTGGFHTDTQYF.

The chain employs TRBV7-9 and TRBJ1-3; D gene ambiguous. The CDR3 contains 13 residues. V was pared by 0 bases and J by 4 bases, with 4 bases between. Looked up from germline, CDR1 is SEHNR and CDR2 is FQNEAQ (reference sequence). DNA for the CDR3: TGTGCCAGCAGCTTAGCGCTAGGAAACACCATATATTTT. This gives the protein CASSLALGNTIYF.

This rearrangement joins TRBV5-8 to TRBJ2-1, with TRBD2 matching over 12 bases. The CDR3 loop spans 16 amino acids. V shed 4 bases, J shed 3 bases, and the junction held 5 bases outside the gene matches. Germline CDR1 and CDR2: SGHTS and YDEGEE. The CDR3 is CASSLGLAGHYNEQFF. For the CDR3, the DNA is TGTGCCAGCAGCCTGGGACTAGCGGGCCACTACAATGAGCAGTTCTTC.

The J gene is TRBJ2-2, the V gene TRBV19; 8 positions match TRBD1. Looked up from germline, CDR1 is LNHDA and CDR2 is SQIVND (reference sequence). Trimming cost V 7 bases and J 6 bases; bases outside gene matches: 7. The CDR3 is 14 residues long. CDR3 sequence: CASTMDRVPGELFF. CDR3 coding DNA: TGTGCCAGTACCATGGACAGGGTACCCGGGGAGCTGTTTTTT.

The chain combines TRBV11-2 with TRBJ1-1; D uncertain. Trimming left V 5 bases short and J 1 base short, with 8 bases between. The length of the CDR3 is 13 residues. The germline CDR1 and CDR2 sequences are SGHAT and FQNNGV. The CDR3 region has the DNA TGTGCCAGCAGCGCACAGACGAACACTGAAGCTTTCTTT. Residues: CASSAQTNTEAFF.

This clone showed up just once. The chain is built from TRBV11-3 and TRBJ2-1, with 8 bases lining up with TRBD1. The CDR3 sequence is 16 residues long. Germline lookup yields CDR1 SGHNT and CDR2 YENEEA. The ends lost 4 bases at V and 7 bases at J; junction bases unmatched: 12. The CDR3 reads CASSSEGRTGSNEQFF. The DNA of the CDR3 is TGTGCCAGCAGCTCGGAAGGGAGGACAGGGTCAAATGAGCAGTTCTTC.

The chain uses TRBV7-9 and TRBJ2-4, with TRBD1 matching over 7 bases. After removal of 0 bases from V and 4 bases from J, the junction contained 3 bases not matched to a gene. This CDR3 region has 15 residues. Germline V CDR1 and CDR2: SEHNR, FQNEAQ (reference sequence). The CDR3 sequence is CASSLAGTEKNIQYF. Here the CDR3 DNA reads TGTGCCAGCAGCTTAGCTGGGACAGAGAAAAACATTCAGTACTTC.

This clone was detected once. This chain connects TRBV7-2 to TRBJ2-3; D unclear. This CDR3 has 12 amino acids. V was cut by 3 bases and J by 2 bases, with 3 bases left in between. Germline CDR1 SGHTA, CDR2 FQGNSA. The CDR3 loop reads CASSFFTDTQYF. The CDR3 DNA is TGTGCCAGCAGCTTCTTCACAGATACGCAGTATTTT.

The V call is TRBV7-9, the J call TRBJ1-2; D unresolved. V was clipped by 4 bases and J by 3 bases, with 15 bases between them. CDR3 size: 15 residues. Germline CDR1 and CDR2: SEHNR and FQNEAQ (reference sequence). The CDR3 spells CASSSGRPRDYGYTF. The CDR3 DNA sequence: TGTGCCAGCAGCTCCGGACGCCCGCGGGACTATGGCTACACCTTC.

V usage is TRBV18 and J usage is TRBJ2-5, with 9 bases matching TRBD1. The germline V gene encodes CDR1 KGHSH and CDR2 LQKENI. This CDR3 comprises 16 residues. After removal of 0 bases from V and 7 bases from J, the junction contained 9 bases not matched to a gene. The CDR3 loop is CASSPPDYRGHRTQYF. The CDR3 coding sequence is TGTGCCAGCTCACCACCGGATTACAGGGGGCATAGGACCCAGTACTTC.

The chain combines TRBV7-3 with TRBJ1-1; D uncertain. Germline V gene data show CDR1 as SGHTA and CDR2 as FQGTGA. The CDR3 is made up of 13 amino acids. Trimming removed 5 bases at V and 5 bases at J, with 12 bases between. For the CDR3, the DNA is TGTGCCAGCAGCACCCAAGATAAGACTGAAGCTTTCTTT. Its translation is CASSTQDKTEAFF.

This chain joins TRBV10-3 and TRBJ2-3, with 10 bases fitting TRBD1. The length of the CDR3 is 17 residues. The ends lost 5 bases at V and 5 bases at J; junction bases unmatched: 13. Germline V CDR1 and CDR2: ENHRY, SYGVKD. In DNA form, the CDR3 reads TGTGCCATCAGTTTAAGCAAGGACAGGGGGTTGGTAGATACGCAGTATTTT. It encodes CAISLSKDRGLVDTQYF.

The chain employs TRBV28 and TRBJ2-1, with 8 bases that match TRBD1. Germline assignment: CDR1 MDHEN and CDR2 SYDVKM. V shed 2 bases, J shed 9 bases, and the junction held 15 bases outside the gene matches. This CDR3 is 17 amino acids long. CDR3 region: CASSLASDARGRIEQFF. CDR3 in DNA: TGTGCCAGCAGTTTAGCTTCTGACGCCAGGGGGCGGATTGAGCAGTTCTTC.

This clone was observed once. The chain couples TRBV5-5 to TRBJ2-7; D not certain. The CDR3 totals 13 residues. Trimming shortened V by 0 bases and J by 6 bases, and 10 bases separated the two germline ends. Per germline, CDR1 SGHKS and CDR2 YYEKEE (reference sequence). As DNA, the CDR3 is TGTGCCAGCAGCTTGGAGTCCCGTACCGAGCAGTACGTC. This encodes CASSLESRTEQYV.

The CDR3 is CARVRGDDSMQETQYF. CDR3 in DNA: TGTGCCAGAGTCCGAGGAGATGACAGCATGCAAGAGACCCAGTACTTC. V gene TRBV6-4 combines with J gene TRBJ2-5; TRBD1 might be the D (5 bases). In germline, CDR1 is MRHNA, CDR2 SNTAGT. V dropped 9 bases and J dropped 2 bases, with 22 bases sitting between them. The CDR3 extends over 16 amino acids.

The chain recombines TRBV7-9 with TRBJ1-6; no firm D call. Per the germline V gene, CDR1 is SEHNR and CDR2 is FQNEAQ (reference sequence). The V end was cut by 10 bases, the J end by 7 bases, with 17 bases between. CDR3 length equals 14 residues. This CDR3 reads CAITPGVGNSPLHF. CDR3 nucleotide sequence: TGTGCCATCACGCCGGGAGTGGGAAATTCACCCCTCCACTTT.

V is TRBV18 and J is TRBJ2-1, with D possibly TRBD1 on 6 matching bases. The CDR3 has 16 residues. V was shortened by 5 bases and J by 3 bases, with 17 bases between the two germline ends. Germline assignment: CDR1 KGHSH and CDR2 LQKENI. CDR3 sequence reads: CASSEAGANLYNEQFF. The CDR3 nucleotides are TGTGCCAGCTCAGAGGCAGGGGCGAACCTCTACAATGAGCAGTTCTTC.